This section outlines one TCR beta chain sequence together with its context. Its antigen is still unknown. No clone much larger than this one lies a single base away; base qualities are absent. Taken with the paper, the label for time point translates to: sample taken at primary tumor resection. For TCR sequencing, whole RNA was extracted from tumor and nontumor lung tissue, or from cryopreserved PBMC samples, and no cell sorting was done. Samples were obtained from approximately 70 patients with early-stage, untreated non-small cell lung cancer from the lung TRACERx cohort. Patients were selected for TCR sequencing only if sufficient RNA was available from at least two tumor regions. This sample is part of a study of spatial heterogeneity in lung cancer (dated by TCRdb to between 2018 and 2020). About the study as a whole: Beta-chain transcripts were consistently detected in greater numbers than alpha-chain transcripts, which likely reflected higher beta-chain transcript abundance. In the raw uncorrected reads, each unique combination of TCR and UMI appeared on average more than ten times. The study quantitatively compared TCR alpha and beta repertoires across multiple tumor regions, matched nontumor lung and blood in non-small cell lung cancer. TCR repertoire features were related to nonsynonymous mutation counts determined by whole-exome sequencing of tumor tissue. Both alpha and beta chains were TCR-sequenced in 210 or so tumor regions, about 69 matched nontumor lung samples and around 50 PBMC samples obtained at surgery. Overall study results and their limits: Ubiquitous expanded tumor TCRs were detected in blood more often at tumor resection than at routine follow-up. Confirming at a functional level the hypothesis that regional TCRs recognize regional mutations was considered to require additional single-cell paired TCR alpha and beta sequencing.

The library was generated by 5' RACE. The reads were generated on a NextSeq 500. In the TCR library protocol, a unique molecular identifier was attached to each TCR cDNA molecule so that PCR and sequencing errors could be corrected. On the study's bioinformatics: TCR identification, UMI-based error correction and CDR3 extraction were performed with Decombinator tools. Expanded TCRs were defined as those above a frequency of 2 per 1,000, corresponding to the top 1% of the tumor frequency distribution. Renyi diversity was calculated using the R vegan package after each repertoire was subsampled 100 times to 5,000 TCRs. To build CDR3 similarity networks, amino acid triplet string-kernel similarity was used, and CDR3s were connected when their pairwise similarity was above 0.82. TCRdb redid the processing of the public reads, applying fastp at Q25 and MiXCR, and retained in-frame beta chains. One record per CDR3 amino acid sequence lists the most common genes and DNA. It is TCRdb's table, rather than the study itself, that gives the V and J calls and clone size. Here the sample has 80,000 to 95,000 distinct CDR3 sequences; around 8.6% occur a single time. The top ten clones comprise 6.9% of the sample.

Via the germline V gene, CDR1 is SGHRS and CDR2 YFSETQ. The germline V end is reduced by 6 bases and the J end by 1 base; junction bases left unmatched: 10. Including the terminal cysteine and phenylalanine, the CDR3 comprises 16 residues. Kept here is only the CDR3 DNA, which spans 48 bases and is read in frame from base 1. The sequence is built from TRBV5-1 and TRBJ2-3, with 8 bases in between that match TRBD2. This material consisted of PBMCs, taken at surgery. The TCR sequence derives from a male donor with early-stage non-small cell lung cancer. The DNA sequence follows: TGCGCCAGCATCACTCTTAGCGGGGCGGGCACAGATACGCAGTATTTT. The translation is CASITLSGAGTDTQYF.